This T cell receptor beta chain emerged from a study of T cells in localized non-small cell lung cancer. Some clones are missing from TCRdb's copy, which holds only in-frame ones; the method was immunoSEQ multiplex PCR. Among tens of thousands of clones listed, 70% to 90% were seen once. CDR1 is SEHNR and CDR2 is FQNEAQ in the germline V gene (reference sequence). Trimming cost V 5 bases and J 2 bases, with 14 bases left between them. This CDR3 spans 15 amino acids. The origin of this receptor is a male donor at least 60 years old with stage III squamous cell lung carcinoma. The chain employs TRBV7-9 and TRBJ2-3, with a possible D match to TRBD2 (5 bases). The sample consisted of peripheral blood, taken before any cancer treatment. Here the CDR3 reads CASSPTSGFTDTQYF. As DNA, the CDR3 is TGTGCCAGCAGCCCTACCAGCGGCTTCACAGATACGCAGTATTTT.